What follows are 27 T cell receptor beta chains derived from one specimen sequenced in a study of shared clonotypes between healthy human individuals (TCRdb year 2020). Libraries were built with the immunoSEQ multiplex PCR assay. Imported from immuneACCESS, the table was reduced by TCRdb to in-frame sequences with V and J called. These copies leave out some clones; in studies compared against another copy, an unresolved V gene accounts for under half, and the cause of the remainder is not known. This sample holds over a million clones; around 74% were observed only once. Approximately 1.5% of the sample is held by the ten biggest clonotypes. Material: memory CD4+ T cells sorted from blood. The sample's cell subset or site label, in plain terms: CD45RA-negative fraction. Receptor source: a young man in good health.

The chain employs TRBV19 and TRBJ1-1, with 7 nucleotides matching TRBD1. V lost 7 bases, J lost 1 base, and 6 bases stayed unmatched. CDR3 length: 14 residues. The germline gives CDR1 LNHDA, CDR2 SQIVND (reference sequence). The DNA for the CDR3 is TGTGCCAGTACCCACAGGGGACCGAACACTGAAGCTTTCTTT. Protein product: CASTHRGPNTEAFF.

CDR3 amino acids: CASSPRSGGEVEAFF. In DNA form, the CDR3 reads TGTGCCAGCAGCCCCCGTTCTGGAGGGGAGGTTGAAGCTTTCTTT. This chain joins TRBV11-2 and TRBJ1-1, with D tentatively TRBD1 (5 bases). The CDR3 has 15 residues. Germline CDR1 SGHAT, CDR2 FQNNGV. With 5 bases removed from V and 7 bases from J, the gap between germline ends came to 20 bases. Full variable domain (rest looked up from reference TRBV11-2 and TRBJ1-1): EAGVAQSPRYKIIEKRQSVAFWCNPISGHATLYWYQQILGQGPKLLIQFQNNGVVDDSQLPKDRFSAERLKGVDSTLKIQPAKLEDSAVYLCASSPRSGGEVEAFFGQGTRLTVV.

In this sample, this clone turned up a few times. This sequence joins TRBV5-4 and TRBJ2-5; tentatively, D is TRBD2 (6 bases). V lost 4 bases to trimming and J lost 8 bases, with 18 bases between them. The CDR3 spans 14 residues. Germline lookup yields CDR1 SGHNT and CDR2 YYREEE (reference sequence). The CDR3 coding sequence is TGTGCCAGCAGCGAGGGACTTTCCCTCGGTACCCAGTACTTC. Protein: CASSEGLSLGTQYF. The complete variable domain, with remaining parts taken from reference TRBV5-4 and TRBJ2-5, reads ETGVTQSPTHLIKTRGQQVTLRCSSQSGHNTVSWYQQALGQGPQFIFQYYREEENGRGNFPPRFSGLQFPNYSSELNVNALELDDSALYLCASSEGLSLGTQYFGPGTRLLVL.

The chain recombines TRBV7-9 with TRBJ1-1; D gene ambiguous. There are 14 residues in the CDR3. Between the trimmed V and J ends, which lost 2 bases and 4 bases, there was a span of 11 bases. Germline CDR1 SEHNR, CDR2 FQNEAQ (reference sequence). The CDR3: CASSLITSVTEAFF. As DNA, the CDR3 is TGTGCCAGCAGCTTAATTACCTCGGTCACTGAAGCTTTCTTT.

Note on this clone: The conserved phenylalanine or tryptophan is not found at the CDR3 terminus, so this likely reflects a read error. The DNA is left out, because the CDR3 cannot be placed on it with certainty; the CDR3 is given as TCRdb lists it. The rearrangement joins TRBV10-1 to TRBJ1-4; TRBD1 is the table's D call and was not checked against the DNA. The CDR3 numbers 10 amino acids, ends counted. Germline V gene lookup returns CDR1 WNHNN and CDR2 SYGVQD (reference sequence). CDR3 residues: CASSPGTARS.

CDR3 bases: TGCAGCGTTTCTAGCGGGCATTCTCCCTACGAGCAGTACTTC. Amino acid sequence: CSVSSGHSPYEQYF. This chain links TRBV29-1 with TRBJ2-7, with 8 nucleotides matching TRBD2. Germline CDR1 is SQVTM and CDR2 is ANQGSEA. The CDR3 contains 14 residues. The V gene end was trimmed by 5 bases and the J gene end by 2 bases; junction bases not matched to a gene: 8.

About this clone: In the same sample, other DNA sequences code for this CDR3. The rearrangement links TRBV28 to TRBJ2-7; 7 nucleotides line up with TRBD1. Per the germline V gene, CDR1 is MDHEN and CDR2 is SYDVKM. The V segment lost 8 bases and the J segment 5 bases; nucleotides outside the gene matches: 3. This CDR3 spans 11 amino acids. Here the CDR3 DNA reads TGTGCCAGCCGGACAGGCAACGAGCAGTACTTC. It is translated as CASRTGNEQYF.

The chain links TRBV7-2 to TRBJ1-2; 7 positions agree with TRBD1. Germline-derived CDR1 and CDR2 are SGHTA and FQGNSA. CDR3 size: 13 residues. V trimming: 5 bases; J trimming: 6 bases; junction bases outside the gene matches: 6. Written as DNA, the CDR3 is TGTGCCAGCAGCCAACAGGGGAGTAATGGCTACACCTTC. It translates to CASSQQGSNGYTF.

This clone was observed a single time. This chain connects TRBV4-3 to TRBJ1-6; 12 positions agree with TRBD1. Germline V lookup: CDR1 LGHNA, CDR2 YSLEER. This CDR3 has 15 amino acids. The J segment lost 13 bases and the V segment lost 0 bases, leaving 4 bases of the junction unmatched. DNA of the CDR3: TGCGCCAGCAGCCAAGAGGGACAGGGGGCGGGGCCCCTCCACTTT. Its translation is CASSQEGQGAGPLHF.

This clone came up a few times. This chain connects TRBV19 to TRBJ2-7, with D perhaps being TRBD1 or TRBD2 (5 bases each). The germline V gene encodes CDR1 LNHDA and CDR2 SQIVND (reference sequence). The ends were cut back, 6 bases at V and 3 bases at J, with 15 bases in the middle. The CDR3 is 14 amino acids. The CDR3 protein is CASSPQGAGYEQYF. CDR3 sequence (DNA): TGTGCCAGTAGCCCGCAGGGAGCTGGCTACGAGCAGTACTTC.

The table lists this clone with a few counts. V is TRBV19 and J is TRBJ2-5; unclear D gene. The V gene's germline CDR1 is LNHDA and CDR2 SQIVND (reference sequence). This CDR3 region has 14 residues. V lost 6 bases, J lost 5 bases, and 16 bases lay in between. The CDR3: CASRNPSIGETQYF. CDR3 coding DNA: TGTGCCAGTAGAAATCCGTCAATAGGGGAGACCCAGTACTTC.

The CDR3 reads CASSEGGWYEQYF. The CDR3 region has the DNA TGTGCCAGCAGTGAAGGGGGATGGTACGAGCAGTACTTC. V is TRBV6-1 and J is TRBJ2-7; the D is unclear. Germline V gene lookup returns CDR1 MNHNS and CDR2 SASEGT. Trimming cost V 1 base and J 4 bases, with 8 bases left between them. The length of the CDR3 is 13 residues.

The chain links TRBV7-3 to TRBJ1-2, with 9 nucleotides matching TRBD1. CDR1 and CDR2 from the germline V gene are SGHTA and FQGTGA. The V segment lost 3 bases and the J segment 8 bases; nucleotides outside the gene matches: 4. This CDR3 is 13 amino acids long. The CDR3 region is CASSFGTGRGYTF. CDR3 nucleotides: TGTGCCAGCAGCTTCGGGACAGGGAGAGGCTACACCTTC.

This chain connects TRBV6-1 to TRBJ1-2; D is perhaps TRBD1 (6 bases). Trimming pared 4 bases from V and 8 bases from J, leaving 11 bases between. This CDR3 has 12 amino acids. Looked up from germline, CDR1 is MNHNS and CDR2 is SASEGT. The CDR3 nucleotides are TGTGCCAGCAGTGTACAGGGTGGAGGCTACACCTTC. Its translation is CASSVQGGGYTF.

The J gene is TRBJ1-5, the V gene TRBV10-3; 7 positions match TRBD1. The germline gives CDR1 ENHRY, CDR2 SYGVKD. V was clipped by 0 bases and J by 3 bases; unmatched bases: 2. The CDR3 sequence is 15 residues long. The CDR3 DNA sequence: TGTGCCATCAGTGAGTCGACAGGGCCCAATCAGCCCCAGCATTTT. Translated, it gives CAISESTGPNQPQHF.

The rearrangement uses TRBV5-1 and TRBJ2-7; the D is unclear. The germline V gene has CDR1 SGHRS and CDR2 YFSETQ. The CDR3 runs to 13 residues. V gave up 3 bases and J gave up 7 bases, with 14 bases separating them. The CDR3 here is CASSSYSAREQYF. The CDR3 region has the DNA TGCGCCAGCAGCTCGTACAGCGCGCGGGAGCAGTACTTC.

This chain connects TRBV6-6 to TRBJ2-2, with D unclear. CDR1 and CDR2 from the germline V gene are MNHNY and SVGAGI (reference sequence). This CDR3 spans 13 amino acids. Trimming stripped 5 bases from V and 4 bases from J, with 8 bases between. CDR3 nucleotide sequence: TGTGCCAGCAGTCGCACAGCCACCGGGGAGCTGTTTTTT. Its translation is CASSRTATGELFF.

This rearrangement joins TRBV19 to TRBJ2-3, with D perhaps assigned TRBD1 or TRBD2 (6 bases each). Trimming removed 3 bases from V and 2 bases from J, with 15 bases in between. The length of the CDR3 is 16 residues. The germline CDR1 and CDR2 sequences are LNHDA and SQIVND (reference sequence). CDR3 protein: CASSMGAGGSTDTQYF. In DNA, the CDR3 is TGTGCCAGTAGTATGGGGGCCGGGGGTTCCACAGATACGCAGTATTTT.

This chain links TRBV2 with TRBJ2-2, with a tentative D call TRBD2 (6 bases). V was trimmed by 8 bases and J by 1 base, leaving 11 bases between them. The CDR3 sequence is 14 residues long. CDR1 SNHLY and CDR2 FYNNEI come from the germline V gene. CDR3 residues: CASGAGLNTGELFF. In nucleotides, the CDR3 is TGTGCCAGCGGGGCGGGACTGAACACCGGGGAGCTGTTTTTT.

V is TRBV5-1 and J is TRBJ1-2, with D possibly TRBD1 on 6 matching bases. CDR1 is SGHRS and CDR2 is YFSETQ in the germline V gene. Trimming cost V 6 bases and J 4 bases, with 13 bases left between them. This CDR3 spans 13 amino acids. For the CDR3, the DNA is TGCGCCAGCAACAGGGATGGGACCTATGGCTACACCTTC. Translating it yields CASNRDGTYGYTF.

The rearrangement joins TRBV11-2 to TRBJ1-1, with D possibly TRBD1 on 6 matching bases. Trimming took 7 bases from V and 5 from J, leaving 14 bases between them. This CDR3 comprises 13 residues. Germline V gives CDR1 SGHAT, CDR2 FQNNGV. The DNA of the CDR3 is TGTGCCAGCACTTGGGGGGGCGGGACTGAAGCTTTCTTT. This encodes CASTWGGGTEAFF.

This clone was picked up one time. A far more abundant clone sits one base away, making this likely a read error. Other DNA sequences in the same sample also yield this CDR3. CDR3: CASSLGTPYEQYF. The CDR3 nucleotides are TGCGCCAGCAGCTTGGGGACACCCTACGAGCAGTACTTC. The V gene is TRBV5-1, the J gene TRBJ2-7, with D possibly TRBD1 on 5 matching bases. The CDR3 contains 13 residues. Trimming cost V 0 bases and J 2 bases, with 6 bases left between them. Germline CDR1 reads SGHRS; CDR2 reads YFSETQ.

This clone was counted a few times. The CDR3 coding sequence is TGTGCCTGCGAGGGGGATTACATGAACACTGAAGCTTTCTTT. It encodes CACEGDYMNTEAFF. This chain links TRBV30 with TRBJ1-1, with D maybe TRBD1 (6 bases). This CDR3 is built from 14 residues. Trimming cost V 6 bases and J 0 bases, with 14 bases left between them. Germline values: CDR1 GTSNPN, CDR2 SVGIG (reference sequence).

The rearrangement links TRBV9 to TRBJ2-5; TRBD1 matches 7 bases. The CDR3 sequence is 15 residues long. CDR1 is SGDLS, CDR2 YYNGEE, per germline. The J segment lost 1 base and the V segment lost 4 bases, leaving 7 bases of the junction unmatched. The CDR3 DNA follows: TGTGCCAGCAGCTCATGGACAGGACCCCAAGAGACCCAGTACTTC. As protein: CASSSWTGPQETQYF.

Relative to its sample, this clone is medium-sized (0.01 to 0.1%). The chain uses TRBV7-9 and TRBJ2-7; the D gene is possibly TRBD2 (6 bases). Trimming removed 5 bases from V and 6 bases from J, with 14 bases in between. The CDR3 consists of 13 residues. Per the germline V gene, CDR1 is SEHNR and CDR2 is FQNEAQ (reference sequence). CDR3 nucleotide sequence: TGTGCCAGCAGCCCGACCGGGAGACCCGAGCAGTACTTC. Residues: CASSPTGRPEQYF. The full variable domain, completed using reference TRBV7-9 and TRBJ2-7, is DTGVSQNPRHKITKRGQNVTFRCDPISEHNRLYWYRQTLGQGPEFLTYFQNEAQLEKSRLLSDRFSAERPKGSFSTLEIQRTEQGDSAMYLCASSPTGRPEQYFGPGTRLTVT.

CDR3 protein: CASSPGLAGGPRLVNEQYF. For the CDR3, the DNA is TGCGCCAGCAGCCCCGGACTAGCGGGAGGGCCAAGGCTTGTCAACGAGCAGTACTTC. The chain combines TRBV4-1 with TRBJ2-7, with 15 bases that match TRBD2. V lost 4 bases to trimming and J lost 5 bases; unmatched junction nucleotides: 15. Germline V gives CDR1 MGHRA, CDR2 YSYEKL. This CDR3 has 19 residues.

The chain couples TRBV28 to TRBJ1-4; a possible D gene is TRBD1 (6 bases). Germline V gene lookup returns CDR1 MDHEN and CDR2 SYDVKM. V lost 5 bases to trimming and J lost 8 bases, with 18 bases between them. This CDR3 has 15 residues. In nucleotides, the CDR3 is TGTGCCAGCAGTAGATTACAGGGCAGGTCGGAAAAACTGTTTTTT. The encoded protein is CASSRLQGRSEKLFF. The full variable domain, with the rest looked up from reference TRBV28 and TRBJ1-4, is DVKVTQSSRYLVKRTGEKVFLECVQDMDHENMFWYRQDPGLGLRLIYFSYDVKMKEKGDIPEGYSVSREKKERFSLILESASTNQTSMYLCASSRLQGRSEKLFFGSGTQLSVL.